The rows below give T cell receptor beta chains drawn from one sample of a study of blood T cell repertoires in COVID-19. Profiled with immunoSEQ multiplex PCR; TCRdb holds only in-frame clones, not every one. Here the sample spans 200,000 to 250,000 clones, around 84% being singletons. Sequenced sample: peripheral blood. Receptors originate from a woman aged 80 or older with active or convalescent COVID-19. Each CDR3 is given with its conserved first and last residue. The order of the fields is clone size, J gene, V gene, D gene, CDR3 protein, CDR3 DNA. The D gene is left open where the match is weak. Not all rows give a size; the values are once, few, many and, for expanded clones, a class.

>NA|TRBJ2-7|TRBV11-2|NA
CASSPFRSFYEQYF
TGTGCCAGCAGCCCCTTTCGGTCGTTCTACGAGCAGTACTTC
>NA|TRBJ2-3|TRBV5-1|NA
CASSLGVRGIGADTQYF
TGCGCCAGCAGCTTGGGAGTTCGGGGGATCGGGGCAGATACGCAGTATTTT
>NA|TRBJ1-5|TRBV3-1/TRBV3-2|NA
CASSQQNQPQHF
TGTGCCAGCAGCCAACAGAATCAGCCCCAGCATTTT
>NA|TRBJ1-3|TRBV28|NA
CASSLWKGNTIYF
TGTGCCAGCAGTTTATGGAAGGGGAACACCATATATTTT
>NA|TRBJ2-1|TRBV18|NA
CASSLNAGNEQFF
TGTGCCAGCTCACTGAATGCAGGCAATGAGCAGTTCTTC
>NA|TRBJ2-3|TRBV12-5|TRBD2
CASGVSLGRAPTDTQYF
TGTGCTAGTGGTGTCTCATTAGGGAGGGCCCCCACAGATACGCAGTATTTT
>NA|TRBJ1-1|TRBV7-8|NA
CASSLALGQNTEAFF
TGTGCCAGCAGCTTAGCGCTCGGACAGAACACTGAAGCTTTCTTT
>NA|TRBJ2-5|TRBV12-3/TRBV12-4|NA
CASSLAGRETQYF
TGTGCCAGCAGTTTAGCAGGGAGGGAGACCCAGTACTTC
>NA|TRBJ1-1|TRBV10-3|NA
CAISEPPGGAGTEAFF
TGTGCCATCAGTGAGCCCCCGGGGGGCGCCGGCACTGAAGCTTTCTTT
>once|TRBJ1-2|TRBV5-1|NA
CASSLVGGEGYTF
TGCGCCAGCAGCTTGGTAGGAGGGGAAGGCTACACCTTC
>NA|TRBJ2-3|TRBV19|TRBD2
CASSKAQLAGGGYTQYF
TGTGCCAGTAGTAAGGCCCAACTGGCGGGAGGCGGATATACGCAGTATTTT
>many|TRBJ1-2|TRBV7-9|NA
CASSLARSSPNYGYTF
TGTGCCAGCAGCTTAGCCCGTTCTTCTCCCAACTATGGCTACACCTTC
>once|TRBJ1-2|TRBV6-5|NA
CASRGAGEGYTF
TGTGCCAGCCGAGGGGCAGGGGAGGGCTACACCTTC
>NA|TRBJ2-4|TRBV12-3/TRBV12-4|NA
CASRRAKNIQYF
TGTGCCAGCAGGAGAGCCAAAAACATTCAGTACTTC
>NA|TRBJ1-1|TRBV18|NA
CASSPGGSTEAFF
TGTGCCAGCTCACCGGGGGGGAGCACTGAAGCTTTCTTT
>NA|TRBJ1-3|TRBV6-1|NA
CASSEARGSGNTIYF
TGTGCCAGCAGTGAAGCCCGGGGCTCTGGAAACACCATATATTTT
>few|TRBJ1-1|TRBV19|NA
CASSIGAANTEAFF
TGTGCCAGTAGTATAGGGGCAGCCAACACTGAAGCTTTCTTT
>NA|TRBJ1-2|TRBV5-1|NA
CASRSLQGDYGYTF
TGCGCCAGCAGATCATTACAGGGCGACTATGGCTACACCTTC
>NA|TRBJ2-3|TRBV6-2/TRBV6-3|NA
CASTPLRGPGDTQYF
TGTGCCAGCACCCCTCTGCGGGGTCCGGGGGATACGCAGTATTTT
>NA|TRBJ1-2|TRBV7-8|TRBD1
CASSRRTDRGGNGYTF
TGTGCCAGCAGCCGCCGGACCGACAGGGGAGGGAATGGCTACACCTTC
>few|TRBJ1-5|TRBV28|NA
CASSRSGSNQPQHF
TGTGCCAGCAGTCGATCGGGTAGCAATCAGCCCCAGCATTTT
>NA|TRBJ2-7|TRBV6-6|NA
CASSRTGGPFSYEQYF
TGTGCCAGCAGTCGAACAGGCGGTCCCTTCTCCTACGAGCAGTACTTC
>NA|TRBJ2-7|TRBV14|TRBD2
CASSQVGGRNEQYF
TGTGCCAGCAGCCAAGTCGGCGGGAGAAACGAGCAGTACTTC